This T cell receptor (beta chain) was profiled in a study of blood T cell repertoires in COVID-19. The data were produced by immunoSEQ multiplex PCR, yet TCRdb's version contains in-frame clones alone and is incomplete. The repertoire holds some 55,000 clones, with 75% to 95% as singletons. Input material: peripheral blood. This clonotype was sampled from a woman in her forties with active COVID-19.

The CDR3 loop is CATSDPQGYNQPQHF. In DNA, the CDR3 is TGTGCCACCAGTGATCCACAGGGTTACAATCAGCCCCAGCATTTT. The chain employs TRBV24-1 and TRBJ1-5, with D possibly being TRBD1 (6 bases). Trimming removed 3 bases at V and 3 bases at J, with 11 bases between. CDR1 and CDR2 (germline): KGHDR, SFDVKD. The CDR3 extends over 15 amino acids.